This T cell receptor (beta chain) was found in a study of shared clonotypes between healthy human individuals. Positively selected for CCR7, the CD45RO-negative cells used as naive CD8 cells excluded terminally differentiated effector memory CD45RA+ cells. Caucasian adults living in Nashville, Tennessee, provided all samples. This table comes from immunoSEQ multiplex PCR, and its TCRdb copy is limited to in-frame clones, with some not included. This sample carries about 2.1 million clones, 85% to 95% of them seen once, and the ten largest clones take about 1.6%. Trimming shortened V by 3 bases and J by 6 bases, and 18 bases separated the two germline ends. CDR1 is ENHRY, CDR2 SYGVKD, per germline. This CDR3 has 15 residues.

The sequence was collected from a man between 18 and 29 years old in good health. Some clones in this sample may be carry-over from other donors' samples. This rearrangement joins TRBV10-3 to TRBJ2-7, with D hard to call. The sequencing input was naive CD8+ T cells from PBMCs. Here the CDR3 DNA reads TGTGCCATCAGTGAAGCAACTCCTACCCCCTCCGAGCAGTACTTC. This translates into CAISEATPTPSEQYF.